Below are 7 T cell receptor beta chains sequenced from a single sample in a study of circulating CD8 cells and anti-PD-1 response in melanoma. Sorting of live CD3+CD8+TCRalphabeta+ cells by PD-1 and/or TIGIT gave four subsets. Using approximately 15 ng of total RNA, TCR libraries were made with the QIAseq Immune Repertoire TCR panel. TCRdb reanalysed the reads using MiXCR and keeps one entry per CDR3 protein. The sample lists about 1,500 distinct CDR3 sequences; roughly 9% were seen once. The sample here was CD8+ T cells from PBMCs, taken at baseline or after one month of anti-PD-1 therapy (not recorded which). These receptors were obtained from a human donor with melanoma.

The chain has TRBV19 and TRBJ1-1; D may be TRBD1 (6 bases). The CDR3 contains 15 residues. In germline, CDR1 is LNHDA, CDR2 SQIVND (reference sequence). V was trimmed by 4 bases and J by 1 base, leaving 13 bases between them. The CDR3 DNA reads as TGTGCCAGTAGTAGGCGCGGGACACCGAACACTGAAGCTTTCTTT. Translation gives CASSRRGTPNTEAFF.

The chain recombines TRBV19 with TRBJ1-2; no clear D. This CDR3 region has 13 residues. The germline V gene has CDR1 LNHDA and CDR2 SQIVND (reference sequence). V was cut by 5 bases and J by 4 bases, with 11 bases left in between. In DNA, the CDR3 is TGTGCCAGTAGTTTTTCGGACCGCTATGGCTACACCTTC. The encoded protein is CASSFSDRYGYTF.

This clonotype qualifies as medium-sized. The J gene is TRBJ1-2, the V gene TRBV20-1; D unclear. This CDR3 is 12 amino acids long. Germline V gene lookup returns CDR1 DFQATT and CDR2 SNEGSKA (reference sequence). V was pared by 1 base and J by 1 base, with 4 bases between. CDR3 in DNA: TGCAGTGCTAGAGGGGGTAACTATGGCTACACCTTC. This sequence encodes CSARGGNYGYTF.

This clonotype rates as medium-sized. The DNA of the CDR3 is TGCAGTGCTAGAAAGCTACATAGCTACGAGCAGTACTTC. Protein product: CSARKLHSYEQYF. The chain joins TRBV20-1 to TRBJ2-7; no firm D call. Germline V CDR1 and CDR2: DFQATT, SNEGSKA (reference sequence). The length of the CDR3 is 13 residues. With 2 bases removed from V and 3 bases from J, the gap between germline ends came to 11 bases.

To note about this clonotype: A much larger clone differs from this one at a single base, so this may be a read error. V gene TRBV19 combines with J gene TRBJ2-1, with 7 bases lining up with TRBD1. The CDR3 loop spans 15 amino acids. Germline loops: CDR1 LNHDA, CDR2 SQIVND (reference sequence). CDR3 in amino acids: CASSIGQGVYNEQLF. The CDR3 nucleotides are TGTGCCAGTAGTATAGGGCAGGGGGTGTACAATGAGCAGCTCTTC.

By sample share, this clonotype is medium-sized (0.01 to 0.1%). The chain employs TRBV27 and TRBJ2-1; D tentatively fits TRBD1 or TRBD2 (5 bases each). Germline V gives CDR1 MNHEY, CDR2 SMNVEV (reference sequence). The V and J ends lost 7 bases and 4 bases respectively, with 20 bases between them. The CDR3 consists of 16 residues. The CDR3 loop reads CASTNTGTEGYNEQFF. The DNA for the CDR3 is TGTGCCAGCACGAACACCGGGACCGAAGGGTACAATGAGCAGTTCTTC.

Remarks on this clonotype: The conserved phenylalanine or tryptophan normally closing the CDR3 is absent here, so this likely arose from a read error. V and J are TRBV2 and TRBJ2-7; weak D call: TRBD2 (6 bases). With 6 bases removed from V and 2 bases from J, the gap between germline ends came to 11 bases. The CDR3 spans 13 residues. Looked up from germline, CDR1 is SNHLY and CDR2 is FYNNEI. In DNA, the CDR3 is TGTGCCAGCAGGGGACTGGTAACCTACGAGCAGTACCTC. It specifies CASRGLVTYEQYL.